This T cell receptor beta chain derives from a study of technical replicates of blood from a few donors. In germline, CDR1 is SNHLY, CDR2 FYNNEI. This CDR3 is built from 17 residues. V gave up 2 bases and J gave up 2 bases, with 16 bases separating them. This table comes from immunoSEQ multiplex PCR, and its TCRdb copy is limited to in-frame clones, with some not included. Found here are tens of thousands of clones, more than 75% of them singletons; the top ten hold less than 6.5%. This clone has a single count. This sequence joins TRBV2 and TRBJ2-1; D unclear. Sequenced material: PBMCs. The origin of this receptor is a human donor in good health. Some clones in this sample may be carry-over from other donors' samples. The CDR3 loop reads CASSESRQAATYNEQFF. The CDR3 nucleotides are TGTGCCAGCAGTGAAAGTCGGCAGGCCGCAACCTACAATGAGCAGTTCTTC.